A single sample gave rise to the 8 T cell receptor beta chains below, sequenced in a study of shared clonotypes between healthy human individuals. Repertoires were generated with immunoSEQ multiplex PCR, while TCRdb's copy carries only in-frame clones and drops some. The data contain a few million clones, roughly 95% of them singletons. It was CD45RO-negative cells, positively selected for CCR7, that made up naive CD8 cells, with terminally differentiated effector memory CD45RA+ cells excluded. Sample: naive CD8+ T cells from PBMCs. These TCRs come from a man younger than 30 in good health. Some clones in this sample may be carry-over from other donors' samples.

The chain uses TRBV9 and TRBJ2-5, with D possibly matching TRBD2 (6 bases). The CDR3 is 14 amino acids. Germline V lookup: CDR1 SGDLS, CDR2 YYNGEE. V lost 3 bases to trimming and J lost 7 bases, with 16 bases between them. The CDR3 region has the DNA TGTGCCAGCAGCGACCCAGGACTATCCCCGACCCAGTACTTC. This encodes CASSDPGLSPTQYF. Full variable domain (rest looked up from reference TRBV9 and TRBJ2-5): DSGVTQTPKHLITATGQRVTLRCSPRSGDLSVYWYQQSLDQGLQFLIQYYNGEERAKGNILERFSAQQFPDLHSELNLSSLELGDSALYFCASSDPGLSPTQYFGPGTRLLVL.

The chain recombines TRBV28 with TRBJ2-7, with unresolved D. CDR1 MDHEN and CDR2 SYDVKM come from the germline V gene. CDR3 size: 10 residues. The CDR3 loop reads CACGPYEQYF. CDR3 DNA sequence: TGTGCGTGCGGTCCCTACGAGCAGTACTTC.

In the case of this clone: Other DNA sequences of this sample code for an identical CDR3. The chain joins TRBV28 to TRBJ1-1; D uncertain. The V end lost 3 bases, the J end lost 1 base, and 6 bases lay between the germline ends. Germline V CDR1 and CDR2: MDHEN, SYDVKM. The CDR3 contains 13 residues. The CDR3 DNA is TGTGCCAGCAGTTTCCCAGGGAACACTGAAGCTTTCTTT. Translated, it gives CASSFPGNTEAFF.

The chain has TRBV4-1 and TRBJ1-1; 11 bases map to TRBD1. V shed 8 bases, J shed 1 base, and the junction held 3 bases outside the gene matches. CDR3 length: 14 amino acids. Germline assignment: CDR1 MGHRA and CDR2 YSYEKL. This CDR3 is CASAGTGGNTEAFF. CDR3 nucleotide sequence: TGCGCCAGCGCCGGGACAGGGGGGAACACTGAAGCTTTCTTT.

The chain links TRBV6-1 to TRBJ2-5; D is unclear. V lost 1 base and J 5 bases, leaving 14 bases between the germline ends. There are 15 residues in the CDR3. CDR1 and CDR2 (germline): MNHNS, SASEGT. CDR3 amino acids: CASSEEEVYRETQYF. In DNA, the CDR3 is TGTGCCAGCAGTGAAGAAGAGGTCTATAGGGAGACCCAGTACTTC.

The V call is TRBV5-4, the J call TRBJ2-7; tentatively, D is TRBD1 or TRBD2 (6 bases each). The CDR3 is made up of 17 amino acids. The V and J ends lost 4 bases and 2 bases respectively, with 22 bases between them. Germline CDR1 reads SGHNT; CDR2 reads YYREEE (reference sequence). This chain's CDR3 is CASSPRVLRGLTYEQYF. CDR3 bases: TGTGCCAGCAGCCCACGAGTTCTCCGGGGGCTCACCTACGAGCAGTACTTC.

CDR3 DNA: TGTGCCAGCTCACCCCTCAGGGGGCTGGAGAACACCATATATTTT. It is translated as CASSPLRGLENTIYF. The gene calls are TRBV18 and TRBJ1-3, with 8 bases lining up with TRBD1. J lost 7 bases, V lost 3 bases, and 8 bases had no gene match. Germline CDR1 is KGHSH and CDR2 is LQKENI. This CDR3 spans 15 amino acids.

V gene TRBV7-2 combines with J gene TRBJ2-1, with TRBD2 as a possible D gene (6 bases). Germline V gene data show CDR1 as SGHTA and CDR2 as FQGNSA. The CDR3 covers 15 residues. The V end was cut by 5 bases, the J end by 6 bases, with 17 bases between. In nucleotides, the CDR3 is TGTGCCAGCAGCCCAGCCCAAGGGACTTTCAATGAGCAGTTCTTC. Its protein is CASSPAQGTFNEQFF.